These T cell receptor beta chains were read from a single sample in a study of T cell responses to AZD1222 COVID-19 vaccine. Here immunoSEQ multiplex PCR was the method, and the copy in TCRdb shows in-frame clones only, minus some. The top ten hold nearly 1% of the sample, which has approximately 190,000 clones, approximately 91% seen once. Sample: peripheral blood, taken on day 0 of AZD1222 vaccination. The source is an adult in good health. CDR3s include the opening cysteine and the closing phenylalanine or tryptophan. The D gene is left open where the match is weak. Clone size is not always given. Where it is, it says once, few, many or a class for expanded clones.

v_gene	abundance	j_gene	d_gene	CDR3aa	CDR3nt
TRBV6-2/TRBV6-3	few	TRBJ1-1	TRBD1	CASSPGGFMNTEAFF	TGTGCCAGCAGTCCAGGGGGGTTCATGAACACTGAAGCTTTCTTT
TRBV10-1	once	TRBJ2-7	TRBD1	CASSGDRGRGRGLEPSPYEQYF	TGCGCCAGCAGTGGGGACAGGGGGCGCGGCAGGGGACTAGAGCCCTCCCCATACGAGCAGTACTTC
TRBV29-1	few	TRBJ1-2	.	CSLGFDYGYTF	TGCAGCCTTGGCTTCGATTATGGCTACACCTTC
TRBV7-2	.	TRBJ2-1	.	CASSLAFSGSYNEQFF	TGTGCCAGCAGCTTAGCCTTTAGCGGAAGTTACAATGAGCAGTTCTTC
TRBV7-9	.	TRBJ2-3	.	CASSLDGGDTQYF	TGTGCCAGCAGCTTAGATGGGGGGGATACGCAGTATTTT
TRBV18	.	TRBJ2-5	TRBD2	CASSPLSGGTQETQYF	TGTGCCAGCTCACCACTAAGCGGGGGCACCCAAGAGACCCAGTACTTC
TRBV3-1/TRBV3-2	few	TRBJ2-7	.	CASSQDRRRAYEQYF	TGTGCCAGCAGCCAAGACAGAAGGCGAGCCTACGAGCAGTACTTC
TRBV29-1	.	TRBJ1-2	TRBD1	CSVVDWDRGDYTF	TGCAGCGTTGTTGATTGGGACAGGGGAGACTACACCTTC
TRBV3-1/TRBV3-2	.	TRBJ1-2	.	CASSQGSSNYGYTF	TGTGCCAGCAGCCAAGGATCTTCTAACTATGGCTACACCTTC
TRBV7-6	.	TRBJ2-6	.	CASSFQNLQSGANVLTF	TGTGCCAGCAGCTTTCAAAACCTACAATCAGGGGCCAACGTCCTGACTTTC
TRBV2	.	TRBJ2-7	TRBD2	CASRERGLTYEQYF	TGTGCCAGCAGAGAGCGGGGATTAACCTACGAGCAGTACTTC
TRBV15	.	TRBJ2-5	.	CATSRDWKQAGGTQYF	TGTGCCACCAGCAGAGATTGGAAACAGGCCGGGGGGACCCAGTACTTC
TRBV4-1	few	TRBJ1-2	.	CASSQPAARVYGYTF	TGCGCCAGCAGCCAACCTGCCGCCAGGGTGTATGGCTACACCTTC
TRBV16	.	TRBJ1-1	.	CASSQSVLRGWNTEAFF	TGTGCCAGCAGCCAATCGGTTTTGAGGGGTTGGAACACTGAAGCTTTCTTT
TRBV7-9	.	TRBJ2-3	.	CASSRVGTPEDTQYF	TGTGCCAGCAGCCGAGTGGGGACTCCAGAGGATACGCAGTATTTT
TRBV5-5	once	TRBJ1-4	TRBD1	CASSRRQGRLYEKLFF	TGTGCCAGCAGCCGTCGACAGGGGAGGTTATATGAAAAACTGTTTTTT
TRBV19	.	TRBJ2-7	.	CASRQGDEQYF	TGTGCCAGTAGGCAAGGGGACGAGCAGTACTTC
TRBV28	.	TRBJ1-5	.	CASSFGAPGVVSNQPQHF	TGTGCCAGCAGTTTTGGCGCCCCAGGGGTGGTCTCCAATCAGCCCCAGCATTTT
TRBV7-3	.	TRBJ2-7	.	CASSLQAGADEQYF	TGTGCCAGCAGCTTACAAGCGGGTGCCGACGAGCAGTACTTC
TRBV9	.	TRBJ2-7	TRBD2	CASSGAGTSGAYEQYF	TGTGCCAGCAGCGGCGCCGGGACTAGCGGAGCCTACGAGCAGTACTTC